This T cell receptor (beta chain) was identified in a study of PD-1 blockade in mismatch repair-deficient tumors. Study overall: Patients had about 13 mismatch repair-deficient cancer types and were previously treated and progressing.

CDR1 and CDR2 (germline): SGHRS, YFSETQ. J lost 0 bases, V lost 0 bases, and 13 bases had no gene match. The CDR3 runs 21 residues. The protocol was immunoSEQ multiplex PCR, while the TCRdb copy is restricted to in-frame clones and leaves out a portion. The table shows over 100,000 clones, with around 80% occurring only once. Every patient had mismatch repair deficiency by PCR or immunohistochemistry. TCR sequencing covered three patients who responded to pembrolizumab. Sequences were derived from peripheral blood, sampled 60 weeks after starting pembrolizumab. The chain combines TRBV5-1 with TRBJ1-4; 11 bases agree with TRBD1. The TCR was taken from an adult with mismatch repair-deficient cancer. CDR3 in DNA: TGCGCCAGCAGCTTGGCGCCTCTGGGACAGGGGGGTCCCTCAACTAATGAAAAACTGTTTTTT. This sequence encodes CASSLAPLGQGGPSTNEKLFF.